The T cell receptor beta chain described here comes from a study of cytomegalovirus exposure and HLA in healthy donors. Study-wide findings and caveats: Sequencing had likely introduced a cluster of highly shared sequence variants as an artifact. The study dropped some indistinguishable V segments, TRBV6-2 and TRBV6-3 among them.

Vbeta (60) and Jbeta (13) primers were used in the PCR. Generated by immunoSEQ multiplex PCR, the TCRdb table keeps only in-frame clones and is missing some. The data show 130,000 or so clones, 82% seen once. The CDR3 is 15 amino acids. Germline V CDR1 and CDR2: SGHNT, YYREEE (reference sequence). V lost 4 bases, J lost 5 bases, and 7 bases stayed unmatched. To note about this clone: Its specificity is unknown.

Material: PBMCs. V and J are TRBV5-4 and TRBJ1-1; 11 bases agree with TRBD1. This TCR was recovered from a woman aged 45-60 years in good health and CMV-seropositive. In DNA, the CDR3 is TGTGCCAGCAGCGACGGACAGGGGGCCGGTACTGAAGCTTTCTTT. It translates to CASSDGQGAGTEAFF.